This TCR beta chain appears in the sequencing data of a study of blood T cell repertoires in COVID-19. Study at large: Sites in the United States, Italy and Spain provided acute and convalescent COVID-19 samples. From T cells, B-cell-depleted T cells, or PBMCs came the material, which was cDNA or gDNA.

Trimming took off 6 bases at V and 3 bases at J, with 15 bases between the two ends. This CDR3 contains 15 residues. CDR1 and CDR2 (germline): KGHSH, LQKENI. As originally analysed: Amplification of reference gene primers provided the estimated nucleated cell counts. Assay used: immunoSEQ multiplex PCR; TCRdb lists only in-frame clones, some missing. D and trimming come from the DNA, and the V and J calls and clone size come from that table. The top ten clones hold approximately 4.8% of a sample with approximately 74,000 clones, 85% to 95% of them seen once. The sample comprised peripheral blood. This rearrangement joins TRBV18 to TRBJ2-4; D might be TRBD2 (5 bases). The receptor's source is a woman aged 60-70 years with active COVID-19. CDR3 DNA: TGTGCCAGCTCCCGACTGGACTCTAACAAAAACATTCAGTACTTC. Its translation: CASSRLDSNKNIQYF.